A single sample is the source of the 24 T cell receptor beta chains below, sequenced in a study of early T cells in non-severe SARS-CoV-2 infection. MiXCR was run by TCRdb on the 5' RACE reads, yielding one entry per CDR3 protein. The sample holds 40,000 to 60,000 distinct CDR3 sequences, 6.2% seen once. Sequenced material: whole blood, taken at baseline. These receptors were obtained from an adult who was a healthcare worker with PCR-confirmed SARS-CoV-2 infection or an uninfected control (not recorded which).

This clonotype occurred many times. The V call is TRBV6-5, the J call TRBJ2-7, with a possible D match to TRBD2 (5 bases). V was pared by 6 bases and J by 0 bases, with 18 bases between. CDR1 is MNHEY, CDR2 SVGAGI, per germline. The CDR3 is 16 amino acids. CDR3 nucleotide sequence: TGTGCCAGCAGAGCACGCGGACTTTTAAGCTCCTACGAGCAGTACTTC. This sequence encodes CASRARGLLSSYEQYF.

The chain has TRBV10-3 and TRBJ2-2, with 10 positions matching TRBD1. The trim removed 8 bases at V and 2 bases at J, leaving 5 bases unmatched. Germline-derived CDR1 and CDR2 are ENHRY and SYGVKD. The CDR3 runs 15 residues. CDR3 DNA sequence: TGTGCCATCCCCCGGGACAGGGGAAACACCGGGGAGCTGTTTTTT. This encodes CAIPRDRGNTGELFF.

In its sample, this clonotype was seen once. The V gene is TRBV2, the J gene TRBJ2-7, with 13 nucleotides matching TRBD2. Germline V gene sequence: CDR1 SNHLY, CDR2 FYNNEI. The ends lost 4 bases at V and 2 bases at J; junction bases unmatched: 2. The CDR3 has 15 residues. CDR3 sequence reads: CASSGTSGRAYEQYF. Here the CDR3 DNA reads TGTGCCAGCAGTGGAACTAGCGGGAGGGCCTACGAGCAGTACTTC. The full variable domain, in which reference TRBV2 and TRBJ2-7 provide the parts outside the CDR3, is EPEVTQTPSHQVTQMGQEVILRCVPISNHLYFYWYRQILGQKVEFLVSFYNNEISEKSEIFDDQFSVERPDGSNFTLKIRSTKLEDSAMYFCASSGTSGRAYEQYFGPGTRLTVT.

In its sample, this clonotype was seen many times. This sequence joins TRBV20-1 and TRBJ2-7; D might be TRBD1 or TRBD2, each matching 5 bases. The CDR3 consists of 15 residues. The germline V gene encodes CDR1 DFQATT and CDR2 SNEGSKA (reference sequence). V gave up 0 bases and J gave up 4 bases, with 16 bases separating them. The chain's CDR3 is CSAREGQSGRYEQYF. In DNA, the CDR3 is TGCAGTGCTAGAGAAGGACAATCGGGGAGATACGAGCAGTACTTC.

This clonotype was seen only a few times. V usage is TRBV20-1 and J usage is TRBJ1-6, with D tentatively TRBD1 (6 bases). Trimming shortened V by 5 bases and J by 6 bases, and 14 bases separated the two germline ends. Germline loops: CDR1 DFQATT, CDR2 SNEGSKA (reference sequence). This CDR3 is built from 14 residues. The CDR3 sequence: CSALSQGINSPLHF. In DNA, the CDR3 is TGCAGTGCTTTAAGTCAGGGGATTAATTCACCCCTCCACTTT.

V and J are TRBV7-9 and TRBJ2-1; the match to TRBD2 covers 9 bases. Per the germline V gene, CDR1 is SEHNR and CDR2 is FQNEAQ (reference sequence). CDR3 length: 16 residues. The J segment lost 5 bases and the V segment lost 1 base, leaving 6 bases of the junction unmatched. CDR3 sequence reads: CASSLVTTSGHNEQFF. The CDR3 DNA is TGTGCCAGCAGCTTAGTGACGACTAGCGGTCACAATGAGCAGTTCTTC.

The V gene is TRBV15, the J gene TRBJ2-1; 13 bases align to TRBD2. Germline loops: CDR1 LNHNV, CDR2 YYDKDF (reference sequence). This CDR3 region has 19 residues. J was trimmed by 4 bases and V by 0 bases; bases with no gene match: 9. CDR3 sequence: CATSREGTSGAPVYNEQFF. Here the CDR3 DNA reads TGTGCCACCAGCAGAGAGGGGACTAGCGGGGCCCCAGTTTACAATGAGCAGTTCTTC.

This clonotype was detected ten times or more. The chain joins TRBV29-1 to TRBJ1-5, with D possibly TRBD1 on 5 matching bases. Between the trimmed V and J ends, which lost 4 bases and 1 base, there was a span of 5 bases. The CDR3 covers 12 residues. The germline V gene encodes CDR1 SQVTM and CDR2 ANQGSEA. CDR3 in DNA: TGCAGCGTTGGGGGCAGCAATCAGCCCCAGCATTTT. Amino acid sequence: CSVGGSNQPQHF.

The J gene is TRBJ2-7, the V gene TRBV28, with D perhaps matching TRBD2 (5 bases). V was pared by 0 bases and J by 3 bases, with 12 bases between. Germline-derived CDR1 and CDR2 are MDHEN and SYDVKM. The CDR3 runs 15 residues. The CDR3 DNA reads TGTGCCAGCAGTTTATGGGGCGAGGGCAACTACGAGCAGTACTTC. As protein: CASSLWGEGNYEQYF.

The table lists this clonotype with many counts. This rearrangement joins TRBV11-2 to TRBJ2-5, with TRBD2 matching 7 bases. Per the germline V gene, CDR1 is SGHAT and CDR2 is FQNNGV. The CDR3 length is 15 residues. Trimming took 2 bases from V and 5 from J; bases not matched to a gene: 8. For the CDR3, the DNA is TGTGCCAGCAGCTTACACCCCGGGGGGAGGGAGACCCAGTACTTC. Translation: CASSLHPGGRETQYF.

The J gene is TRBJ2-2, the V gene TRBV5-1; 9 bases align to TRBD1. Germline V gene lookup returns CDR1 SGHRS and CDR2 YFSETQ. V lost 4 bases to trimming and J lost 7 bases; unmatched junction nucleotides: 26. CDR3 length: 21 amino acids. The CDR3 nucleotides read TGCGCCAGCAGCAGTGACCCTACGGGACAGGGTATCAGACGACAGAACGGGGAGCTGTTTTTT. It translates to CASSSDPTGQGIRRQNGELFF.

This clonotype has ten or more counts. The chain uses TRBV12-3 or TRBV12-4 and TRBJ2-6; 7 positions match TRBD2. V gave up 7 bases and J gave up 1 base; unmatched junction bases: 7. This CDR3 spans 16 amino acids. The CDR3 region has the DNA TGTGCCAGCACCTTCGGGAGGTGGTCTGGGGCCAACGTCCTGACTTTC. Amino acid sequence: CASTFGRWSGANVLTF.

In this sample, this clonotype turned up once. The chain uses TRBV5-1 and TRBJ1-1; 7 bases line up with TRBD1. Germline CDR1 is SGHRS and CDR2 is YFSETQ. J lost 4 bases, V lost 2 bases, and 5 bases had no gene match. This CDR3 has 14 residues. CDR3 nucleotide sequence: TGCGCCAGCAGCTTTAGTAACAGGGGCACTGAAGCTTTCTTT. Protein: CASSFSNRGTEAFF.

The chain recombines TRBV5-1 with TRBJ2-2; D unclear. Trimming left V 0 bases short and J 0 bases short, with 9 bases between. This CDR3 has 16 residues. The germline V gene encodes CDR1 SGHRS and CDR2 YFSETQ. This CDR3 reads CASSLAPSPNTGELFF. The CDR3 coding sequence is TGCGCCAGCAGCTTGGCGCCCTCCCCGAACACCGGGGAGCTGTTTTTT.

This clonotype was seen a few times. The chain has TRBV20-1 and TRBJ2-7, with 8 bases identical to TRBD1. Trimming at V came to 5 bases and at J to 0 bases, leaving 12 bases not matched to a gene. The germline gives CDR1 DFQATT, CDR2 SNEGSKA (reference sequence). The CDR3 is 16 residues long. The DNA of the CDR3 is TGCAGTGCTTTCCGGACGGACAGGGAGCCCTCCTACGAGCAGTACTTC. Its protein product is CSAFRTDREPSYEQYF.

The CDR3 loop is CAISERLAGERGRETQYF. The CDR3 bases are TGTGCCATCAGTGAGCGACTAGCGGGAGAACGGGGGCGAGAGACCCAGTACTTC. The chain carries TRBV10-3 and TRBJ2-5; TRBD2 agrees at 12 bases. The germline V gene has CDR1 ENHRY and CDR2 SYGVKD. The trim removed 2 bases at V and 4 bases at J, leaving 11 bases unmatched. The CDR3 is made up of 18 amino acids.

Ten or more counts support this clonotype. The chain recombines TRBV29-1 with TRBJ2-7; 8 bases line up with TRBD1. The CDR3 loop spans 13 amino acids. Trimming took 7 bases from V and 1 from J; bases not matched to a gene: 6. CDR1 and CDR2 (germline): SQVTM, ANQGSEA. The CDR3 sequence is CSGKTGASYEQYF. The CDR3 DNA sequence: TGCAGCGGTAAGACAGGGGCATCCTACGAGCAGTACTTC.

J is TRBJ2-5 and V is TRBV12-3 or TRBV12-4, with TRBD2 matching over 9 bases. The trim removed 3 bases at V and 5 bases at J, leaving 13 bases unmatched. The CDR3 loop spans 17 amino acids. CDR3 DNA sequence: TGTGCCAGCAGTTTGGGCCTAATGGCGGGAGGGCCCGAGACCCAGTACTTC. It codes for CASSLGLMAGGPETQYF.

V is TRBV5-4 and J is TRBJ1-2; D remains ambiguous. The germline V and J ends were trimmed by 2 bases and 3 bases, with 14 bases remaining between them. The germline CDR1 and CDR2 sequences are SGHNT and YYREEE (reference sequence). This CDR3 is 15 amino acids long. The CDR3 is CASSFRPQKDYGYTF. The CDR3, as DNA: TGTGCCAGCAGCTTTCGACCCCAGAAGGACTATGGCTACACCTTC.

Only a few counts were recorded for this clonotype. The J gene is TRBJ2-7, the V gene TRBV28; 9 bases agree with TRBD1. This CDR3 has 16 residues. V was clipped by 6 bases and J by 2 bases; unmatched bases: 11. Per the germline V gene, CDR1 is MDHEN and CDR2 is SYDVKM. The CDR3 spells CASRGQGRGWAYEQYF. The CDR3 DNA reads TGTGCCAGCAGGGGACAGGGAAGAGGTTGGGCCTACGAGCAGTACTTC. The variable domain in full, with the rest retrieved from reference TRBV28 and TRBJ2-7, is DVKVTQSSRYLVKRTGEKVFLECVQDMDHENMFWYRQDPGLGLRLIYFSYDVKMKEKGDIPEGYSVSREKKERFSLILESASTNQTSMYLCASRGQGRGWAYEQYFGPGTRLTVT.

The V call is TRBV5-1, the J call TRBJ2-7, with 13 bases lining up with TRBD2. There are 17 residues in the CDR3. V shed 4 bases and J 3 bases; nucleotides not matched to a gene: 10. CDR1 and CDR2 from the germline V gene are SGHRS and YFSETQ. Written as DNA, the CDR3 is TGCGCCAGCAGCCCGGGACTAGCGGGGAAAACGGGCTACGAGCAGTACTTC. Translation gives CASSPGLAGKTGYEQYF.

This clonotype was found a few times. This chain joins TRBV20-1 and TRBJ2-7, with 9 bases that match TRBD2. Trimming took 6 bases from V and 5 from J; bases not matched to a gene: 14. CDR1 DFQATT and CDR2 SNEGSKA come from the germline V gene (reference sequence). The CDR3 spans 15 residues. DNA for the CDR3: TGCAGTGCGACCAACCAGCGGGAGGCATCCCACGAGCAGTACTTC. This codes for CSATNQREASHEQYF.

The chain recombines TRBV20-1 with TRBJ1-6, with TRBD1 identical over 8 bases. Germline V gene sequence: CDR1 DFQATT, CDR2 SNEGSKA (reference sequence). The V and J ends lost 0 bases and 7 bases, in that order; junction bases with no gene match: 2. This CDR3 contains 14 residues. The CDR3 region is CSARETGGNSPLHF. The CDR3, as DNA: TGCAGTGCTAGAGAAACAGGGGGAAATTCACCCCTCCACTTT.

In its sample, this clonotype was seen many times. V usage is TRBV10-3 and J usage is TRBJ2-2; D ambiguous. Trimming pared 6 bases from V and 1 base from J, leaving 9 bases between. The CDR3 totals 14 residues. CDR1 is ENHRY and CDR2 is SYGVKD in the germline V gene. CDR3 protein: CAIRRDKNTGELFF. CDR3 sequence (DNA): TGTGCCATCAGAAGAGACAAGAACACCGGGGAGCTGTTTTTT.